This TCR beta chain was captured by sequencing in a study of siplizumab effects on memory and regulatory T cells. The study, taken as a whole, reports: Many proliferating CD4+ or CD8+ clones remained unclassified. Roughly 80-95% of them could not be assigned either a naive or a memory phenotype.

This CDR3 comprises 13 residues. Per germline, CDR1 KGHSH and CDR2 LQKENI. As for this clone: The antigen remains unidentified.

Data came from immunoSEQ multiplex PCR; TCRdb stores just in-frame clones and leaves some out. The sample has about 100,000 clones, 94% seen once. The chain recombines TRBV18 with TRBJ2-5; D remains ambiguous. The J call may be faulty, since TRBJ2-7 better matches the DNA end. Source material: Tregs sorted from blood. The sequence derives from a human donor in good health. CDR3 nucleotide sequence: TGTGCCAGCTCACCAGGCAATCTATACGAGCAGTACTTC. As protein: CASSPGNLYEQYF.